This is a list of T cell receptor beta chains from one sample in a study of cytomegalovirus exposure and HLA in healthy donors. Generated by immunoSEQ multiplex PCR, the TCRdb table keeps only in-frame clones and is missing some. This sample's table reports roughly 220,000 clones. The sample was PBMCs. These receptors were collected from a girl aged 2 to 9 in good health and CMV-seropositive. Each CDR3 is given with its conserved first and last residue. Each record gives: J gene, D gene, V gene, CDR3 DNA, CDR3 protein. D genes are given only for firm matches.

TRBJ2-6	.	TRBV5-4	TGTGCCAGCAGCGTGGCGTCTGGGGCCAACGTCCTGACTTTC	CASSVASGANVLTF
TRBJ2-1	.	TRBV11-2	TGTGCCAGCAGCTTAGTAATGGGCGGGACCCCTAGCTCCTACAATGAGCAGTTCTTC	CASSLVMGGTPSSYNEQFF
TRBJ2-3	TRBD2	TRBV6-6	TGTGCCAGCAGTTACAGGCGGGAGCCGACAGATACGCAGTATTTT	CASSYRREPTDTQYF
TRBJ2-3	TRBD2	TRBV5-4	TGTGCCAGCAGCCGGACTAGGGAAGCCCATACGCAGTATTTT	CASSRTREAHTQYF
TRBJ2-1	.	TRBV12-5	TGTGCTAGTGGTTCGATAACTGACAATGAGCAGTTCTTC	CASGSITDNEQFF
TRBJ2-3	.	TRBV2	TGTGCCAGCAGTCAAGGGGGCCTAGCGGTCACAGATACGCAGTATTTT	CASSQGGLAVTDTQYF
TRBJ2-7	.	TRBV28	TGTGCCAGCTCCCTCCGGCCAGGATCCTCCTACGAGCAGTACTTC	CASSLRPGSSYEQYF
TRBJ2-3	TRBD2	TRBV5-1	TGCGCCAGCAGCTTTAGCGGGACAGATACGCAGTATTTT	CASSFSGTDTQYF
TRBJ1-2	TRBD1	TRBV2	TGTGCCAGCAGGGACAGGGGCTATGGCTACACCTTC	CASRDRGYGYTF
TRBJ1-2	.	TRBV6-1	TGTGCCAGCAGTGAAAGTGCCGGGCAGTGGACTCCTTATGGCTACACCTTC	CASSESAGQWTPYGYTF
TRBJ2-7	TRBD2	TRBV19	TGTGCCAGTACCCGGGGACTAGCCGGCGGGGAGCAGTACTTC	CASTRGLAGGEQYF
TRBJ2-1	TRBD2	TRBV6-5	TGTGCCAGCATGGCGGGACTAGGTTGGGTCAATGAGCAGTTCTTC	CASMAGLGWVNEQFF
TRBJ2-5	TRBD1	TRBV29-1	TGCAGCGTTGAAGACCTCGAACAGGGGACCCAGGAGACCCAGTACTTC	CSVEDLEQGTQETQYF
TRBJ2-7	.	TRBV20-1	TGCAGTGCTAGAATATCCTACGAGCAGTACTTC	CSARISYEQYF
TRBJ2-1	.	TRBV5-1	TGCGCCAGCAGTTCAGACAGTCTTAACAATGAGCAGTTCTTC	CASSSDSLNNEQFF
TRBJ1-2	TRBD1	TRBV2	TGTGCCAGCAGTCCCACAGGGGACTATGGCTACACCTTC	CASSPTGDYGYTF
TRBJ1-2	.	TRBV2	TGTGCCAGCAGTGGTGGACAGAGCTATGGCTACACCTTC	CASSGGQSYGYTF
TRBJ2-4	.	TRBV5-4	TGTGCCAGCAGTTTTGAAGGGAGCGCCAAAAACATTCAGTACTTC	CASSFEGSAKNIQYF
TRBJ2-6	TRBD1	TRBV28	TGTGCCAGCCAATTACAGGGGGCCGTTAACGCCAACGTCCTGACTTTC	CASQLQGAVNANVLTF
TRBJ2-7	.	TRBV27	TGTGCCAGCAGTTGGCGGGAATTTATACACCGACTCTCCTACGAGCAGTACTTC	CASSWREFIHRLSYEQYF
TRBJ2-1	TRBD2	TRBV19	TGTGCCAGTATGGTGAGACTAGCCGGCAATGAGCAGTTCTTC	CASMVRLAGNEQFF
TRBJ2-1	.	TRBV7-9	TGTGCCAGCAGCGTTGTGCGCAATGAGCAGTTCTTC	CASSVVRNEQFF
TRBJ1-1	.	TRBV19	TGTGCCAGTAGTATTTCTGCCCAACACAACACTGAAGCTTTCTTT	CASSISAQHNTEAFF
TRBJ1-1	TRBD1	TRBV5-1	TGCGCCAGCAGCTTGTATTCGGGACAGGGGGCGATGAACACTGAAGCTTTCTTT	CASSLYSGQGAMNTEAFF
TRBJ1-5	.	TRBV5-1	TGCGCCAGCAGCCCAGAAGGGGGACACGGCAATCAGCCCCAGCATTTT	CASSPEGGHGNQPQHF
TRBJ1-4	TRBD1	TRBV5-1	TGCGCCAGCAGCTGGCAAGGACAGGGGAGGGATGAAAAACTGTTTTTT	CASSWQGQGRDEKLFF
TRBJ1-5	.	TRBV5-1	TGCGCCAGCAGCCTTCGGGGGGGGATCGATCAGCCCCAGCATTTT	CASSLRGGIDQPQHF
TRBJ2-5	TRBD2	TRBV18	TGTGCCAGCTCAAGCGGACTAGAGGAGACCCAGTACTTC	CASSSGLEETQYF
TRBJ2-1	TRBD1	TRBV19	TGTGCCAGTAGATCGACAGGGAATGAGCAGTTCTTC	CASRSTGNEQFF
TRBJ2-2	.	TRBV18	TGTGCCAGCTCACTACAGGGGAACGGACGGGAGCCCGGGGAGCTGTTTTTT	CASSLQGNGREPGELFF
TRBJ2-7	.	TRBV27	TGTGCCAGCAGTCGACCCGACAGTACCTACGAGCAGTACTTC	CASSRPDSTYEQYF
TRBJ2-3	.	TRBV15	TGTGCCACCAGCAGGGATGACGCAGGGACGCAGTATTTT	CATSRDDAGTQYF
TRBJ2-4	.	TRBV28	TGTGCCAGCAGATCTAGCAGTCGGGTTCGGAACATTCAGTACTTC	CASRSSSRVRNIQYF
TRBJ2-1	TRBD2	TRBV2	TGTGCCACCCGACTAGCGGGAGGGAATGAGCAGTTCTTC	CATRLAGGNEQFF
TRBJ2-7	TRBD1	TRBV29-1	TGCAGCGTTGACAGACAGGGATCGGGGGAGCAGTACTTC	CSVDRQGSGEQYF
TRBJ2-1	TRBD1	TRBV5-1	TGCGCCAGCAGCGACGGGACAGGGGGCGACGAGCAGTTCTTC	CASSDGTGGDEQFF
TRBJ2-1	TRBD2	TRBV6-1	TGTGCCAGCAGTGAACGGGTAGCTAGCGGAGACAATGAGCAGTTCTTC	CASSERVASGDNEQFF
TRBJ2-1	TRBD2	TRBV7-6	TGTGCCAGCAGCCCAGGGCCCCCTCTAGCGGGGCCTCCCCATGAGCAGTTCTTC	CASSPGPPLAGPPHEQFF
TRBJ2-1	.	TRBV19	TGTGCCAGTAGTATCTCCACTCGGAATGAGCAGTTCTTC	CASSISTRNEQFF
TRBJ2-1	TRBD2	TRBV27	TGTGCCAGCAGCCTACCGGGACTAGCTGAGAATGAGCAGTTCTTC	CASSLPGLAENEQFF
TRBJ1-3	.	TRBV14	TGTGCCAGTTTTGTCTACTCTGGAAACACCATATATTTT	CASFVYSGNTIYF
TRBJ2-1	.	TRBV20-1	TGCAGTGCTCCACGGGATGAGCAGTTCTTC	CSAPRDEQFF
TRBJ1-1	.	TRBV18	TGTGCCAGCTCTTCGGAGATGGGGGGGAACACTGAAGCTTTCTTT	CASSSEMGGNTEAFF
TRBJ2-1	TRBD2	TRBV15	TGTGCCACCAGCAGAGAAACGCCCGGGAGGATCAATGAGCAGTTCTTC	CATSRETPGRINEQFF
TRBJ1-1	TRBD1	TRBV7-2	TGTGCCAGCAGCTTTACAGGGGTCACTGAAGCTTTCTTT	CASSFTGVTEAFF
TRBJ2-7	.	TRBV5-6	TGTGCCAGCAGCTTAGCAGGTCGCTCCCACGACGAGCAGTACTTC	CASSLAGRSHDEQYF
TRBJ2-1	TRBD2	TRBV5-1	TGCGCCAGCAGCTCAGGGACTAGCGGGTACAATGAGCAGTTCTTC	CASSSGTSGYNEQFF
TRBJ2-1	.	TRBV28	TGTGCCAGCAGTTTGTTTGGGAGATATGAGCAGTTCTTC	CASSLFGRYEQFF
TRBJ2-5	TRBD2	TRBV5-4	TGTGCCAGCAGCTTGGCTAGCGGGGCCCCGGAGACCCAGTACTTC	CASSLASGAPETQYF
TRBJ2-1	TRBD2	TRBV15	TGTGCCACCAGCCCAAGCGGGGCCAACAATGAGCAGTTCTTC	CATSPSGANNEQFF
TRBJ1-5	.	TRBV7-8	TGTGCCAGCAGCCTAAGGAAGGGAGAGCCCCAGCATTTT	CASSLRKGEPQHF
TRBJ1-6	.	TRBV29-1	TGCAGCGTTGGTGACAGGACAAATTCACCCCTCCACTTT	CSVGDRTNSPLHF
TRBJ1-3	.	TRBV7-9	TGTGCCAGCAGCCCAGGGTCCCTCTCTGGAAACACCATATATTTT	CASSPGSLSGNTIYF
TRBJ2-1	TRBD2	TRBV5-1	TGCGCCAGCAGTTCAACCGGGGGCGGGAGGGCCTCGAATGAGCAGTTCTTC	CASSSTGGGRASNEQFF